These 22 T cell receptor beta chains originate from one sample sequenced in a study of T cell responses to AZD1222 COVID-19 vaccine. Clones were sequenced by immunoSEQ multiplex PCR, and TCRdb holds only the in-frame ones, with some missing. The repertoire holds over 95,000 clones, with roughly 89% as singletons. Material: peripheral blood, obtained on day 0 of AZD1222 vaccination. These receptors came from an adult in good health.

The chain couples TRBV28 to TRBJ1-3, with TRBD1 matching over 7 bases. With V trimmed by 5 bases and J by 1 base, 5 bases remained unmatched. The CDR3 extends over 15 amino acids. CDR1 is MDHEN, CDR2 SYDVKM, per germline. CDR3 region: CASSVGTASGNTIYF. The CDR3 nucleotides read TGTGCCAGCAGTGTTGGGACAGCATCTGGAAACACCATATATTTT.

The chain carries TRBV6-2 or TRBV6-3 and TRBJ2-1, with D unresolved. Germline V gene data show CDR1 as MNHEY and CDR2 as SVGEGT. The CDR3 spans 17 residues. V was clipped by 7 bases and J by 8 bases, with 27 bases between them. The CDR3 coding sequence is TGTGCCAGCATCCCGAGGTCCGGGTTCAAGGTAAATGATGAGCAGTTCTTC. Encoded protein: CASIPRSGFKVNDEQFF.

The rearrangement links TRBV20-1 to TRBJ1-1; D not resolved. V was shortened by 6 bases and J by 7 bases, with 9 bases between the two germline ends. CDR1 is DFQATT, CDR2 SNEGSKA, per germline (reference sequence). This CDR3 contains 10 residues. In nucleotides, the CDR3 is TGCAGTGCCTGGGGTTTTGAAGCTTTCTTT. This translates into CSAWGFEAFF.

This chain joins TRBV7-2 and TRBJ1-1; 7 nucleotides line up with TRBD1. From germline, CDR1 is SGHTA and CDR2 FQGNSA. This CDR3 is built from 12 residues. After removal of 3 bases from V and 6 bases from J, the junction contained 1 base not matched to a gene. The CDR3, as DNA: TGTGCCAGCAGCTTTACAGGGGCTGAAGCTTTCTTT. Translating gives CASSFTGAEAFF.

The V and J genes are TRBV15 and TRBJ2-7; TRBD1 matches 9 bases. The CDR3 length is 14 residues. V gave up 3 bases and J gave up 0 bases; unmatched junction bases: 0. The germline CDR1 and CDR2 sequences are LNHNV and YYDKDF (reference sequence). CDR3 bases: TGTGCCACCAGCAGGGACAGGGGCTCCTACGAGCAGTACTTC. Encoded protein: CATSRDRGSYEQYF. Filled out from reference TRBV15 and TRBJ2-7, the complete variable domain reads DAMVIQNPRYQVTQFGKPVTLSCSQTLNHNVMYWYQQKSSQAPKLLFHYYDKDFNNEADTPDNFQSRRPNTSFCFLDIRSPGLGDTAMYLCATSRDRGSYEQYFGPGTRLTVT.

The chain has TRBV10-3 and TRBJ1-6; 7 positions match TRBD1. Germline V gene lookup returns CDR1 ENHRY and CDR2 SYGVKD. The CDR3 runs to 13 residues. V trimming: 8 bases; J trimming: 8 bases; junction bases outside the gene matches: 6. This chain's CDR3 is CAIGDSFDSPLHF. For the CDR3, the DNA is TGTGCCATCGGGGACAGCTTCGATTCACCCCTCCACTTT.

The chain is built from TRBV28 and TRBJ2-7, with D maybe TRBD2 (6 bases). Trimming stripped 3 bases from V and 6 bases from J, with 15 bases between. The germline V gene encodes CDR1 MDHEN and CDR2 SYDVKM. The CDR3 is 14 amino acids. In DNA form, the CDR3 reads TGTGCCAGCAGTTTGACGGGAGAAACTGCCGAGCAGTACTTC. It is translated as CASSLTGETAEQYF. Filled out from reference TRBV28 and TRBJ2-7, the complete variable domain reads DVKVTQSSRYLVKRTGEKVFLECVQDMDHENMFWYRQDPGLGLRLIYFSYDVKMKEKGDIPEGYSVSREKKERFSLILESASTNQTSMYLCASSLTGETAEQYFGPGTRLTVT.

CDR3: CASSKVQGLNTEAFF. In DNA form, the CDR3 reads TGTGCCAGCAGCAAAGTACAGGGATTGAACACTGAAGCTTTCTTT. This chain joins TRBV21-1 and TRBJ1-1; the table's D call, TRBD1, has no DNA check behind it. TRBV21-1 is reported as a pseudogene. The CDR3 totals 15 residues.

The chain is built from TRBV5-1 and TRBJ1-4, with TRBD1 identical over 10 bases. CDR1 and CDR2 from the germline V gene are SGHRS and YFSETQ. The trim removed 4 bases at V and 8 bases at J, leaving 5 bases unmatched. The CDR3 has 14 residues. CDR3 coding DNA: TGCGCCAGCAGCAAAAGGACAGGGGGGGAAAAACTGTTTTTT. Residues: CASSKRTGGEKLFF.

The V and J genes are TRBV20-1 and TRBJ2-1; 8 bases line up with TRBD2. Germline CDR1 reads DFQATT; CDR2 reads SNEGSKA (reference sequence). This CDR3 comprises 11 residues. CDR3 amino acids: CSRGGSNEQFF. CDR3 bases: TGCAGCCGGGGGGGGTCCAATGAGCAGTTCTTC.

The rearrangement joins TRBV28 to TRBJ1-5; TRBD1 is a possible D gene (5 bases). This CDR3 spans 13 amino acids. From germline, CDR1 is MDHEN and CDR2 SYDVKM. V was cut by 5 bases and J by 6 bases, with 11 bases left in between. CDR3 residues: CASSHPGSQPQHF. Written as DNA, the CDR3 is TGTGCCAGCAGTCATCCAGGGAGTCAGCCCCAGCATTTT.

The rearrangement links TRBV6-6 to TRBJ2-1; D is undetermined. Germline V gene sequence: CDR1 MNHNY, CDR2 SVGAGI (reference sequence). The CDR3 runs to 11 residues. With 5 bases removed from V and 9 bases from J, the gap between germline ends came to 8 bases. CDR3 sequence: CASSPRTEQFF. The CDR3 region has the DNA TGTGCCAGCAGTCCTAGGACTGAGCAGTTCTTC.

The genes are TRBV10-3 and TRBJ2-1, with TRBD2 matching over 12 bases. The CDR3 contains 18 residues. Unmatched junction bases numbered 13, after V lost 4 bases and J lost 6 bases. Germline V CDR1 and CDR2: ENHRY, SYGVKD. In DNA form, the CDR3 reads TGTGCCATCAGTGCAAATCAAACGACTAGCGGGAGCACCAATGAGCAGTTCTTC. This codes for CAISANQTTSGSTNEQFF.

The chain recombines TRBV10-1 with TRBJ2-7; D unresolved. Germline CDR1 WNHNN, CDR2 SYGVQD (reference sequence). V was trimmed by 4 bases and J by 13 bases, leaving 23 bases between them. The length of the CDR3 is 14 residues. The CDR3 coding sequence is TGCGCCAGCAGTGTTATATCTGGGGTCGGTCCAATATACTTC. Its translation: CASSVISGVGPIYF.

The chain joins TRBV28 to TRBJ2-7, with unresolved D. This CDR3 comprises 15 residues. Germline lookup yields CDR1 MDHEN and CDR2 SYDVKM. The ends were cut back, 4 bases at V and 0 bases at J, with 13 bases in the middle. The chain's CDR3 is CASSSSSVSSYEQYF. The CDR3 coding sequence is TGTGCCAGCAGTTCATCCAGCGTGAGCTCCTACGAGCAGTACTTC.

The chain uses TRBV19 and TRBJ2-5, with TRBD2 as a possible D gene (5 bases). The CDR3 sequence is 16 residues long. V was trimmed by 4 bases and J by 0 bases, leaving 15 bases between them. Per germline, CDR1 LNHDA and CDR2 SQIVND (reference sequence). CDR3 sequence (DNA): TGTGCCAGTAGTACGGGGTCGCGGTCACACCAAGAGACCCAGTACTTC. Translation gives CASSTGSRSHQETQYF.

There are a few counts of this clone. This chain uses TRBV15 with TRBJ1-1; TRBD1 aligns across 10 bases. Trimming at V came to 3 bases and at J to 4 bases, leaving 5 bases not matched to a gene. CDR3 size: 15 residues. Germline V lookup: CDR1 LNHNV, CDR2 YYDKDF (reference sequence). DNA of the CDR3: TGTGCCACCAGCAGGGTTGGGGACAGGGGCACTGAAGCTTTCTTT. Encoded protein: CATSRVGDRGTEAFF.

This chain joins TRBV7-2 and TRBJ2-2; 7 nucleotides align to TRBD2. Germline V CDR1 and CDR2: SGHTA, FQGNSA. The CDR3 consists of 16 residues. V shed 5 bases, J shed 4 bases, and the junction held 10 bases outside the gene matches. CDR3 nucleotide sequence: TGTGCCAGCAGCCAAATGGGGGGGAGTGGCACCGGGGAGCTGTTTTTT. Protein product: CASSQMGGSGTGELFF.

The chain joins TRBV29-1 to TRBJ2-3; TRBD1 might be the D (5 bases). The CDR3 contains 15 residues. Trimming stripped 5 bases from V and 3 bases from J, with 18 bases between. CDR1 SQVTM and CDR2 ANQGSEA come from the germline V gene. CDR3 sequence (DNA): TGCAGCGTTCGGACAAACCCATCCGTGACAGATACGCAGTATTTT. Protein product: CSVRTNPSVTDTQYF.

The rearrangement uses TRBV5-1 and TRBJ2-1; TRBD2 agrees at 9 bases. Germline CDR1 is SGHRS and CDR2 is YFSETQ. The CDR3 length is 16 residues. Losses at the gene ends were 3 bases for V and 4 bases for J; bases not matched to a gene: 8. In DNA, the CDR3 is TGCGCCAGCAGCTCCGGTAGCGGGAGCTTTTACAATGAGCAGTTCTTC. Amino acids: CASSSGSGSFYNEQFF. Full variable domain (missing parts from reference TRBV5-1 and TRBJ2-1): KAGVTQTPRYLIKTRGQQVTLSCSPISGHRSVSWYQQTPGQGLQFLFEYFSETQRNKGNFPGRFSGRQFSNSRSEMNVSTLELGDSALYLCASSSGSGSFYNEQFFGPGTRLTVL.

The J gene is TRBJ2-1, the V gene TRBV9, with D perhaps TRBD2 (6 bases). The CDR3 consists of 16 residues. V shed 0 bases and J shed 8 bases, with 18 bases lying between them. Per the germline V gene, CDR1 is SGDLS and CDR2 is YYNGEE. CDR3 nucleotides: TGTGCCAGCAGCGTAGCTTTGGGACTGGGCGGGGATGAGCAGTTCTTC. This translates into CASSVALGLGGDEQFF.

V is TRBV4-3 and J is TRBJ2-7; D remains unclear. CDR3 length equals 15 residues. V was shortened by 2 bases and J by 2 bases, with 13 bases between the two germline ends. Germline lookup yields CDR1 LGHNA and CDR2 YSLEER. CDR3 protein: CASSQSLQITYEQYF. In DNA, the CDR3 is TGCGCCAGCAGCCAAAGTCTACAGATAACCTACGAGCAGTACTTC.